Below, 5 T cell receptor beta chains from the same sample are listed, as sequenced in a study of blood T cell repertoires in COVID-19. TCRdb's table, derived via immunoSEQ multiplex PCR, lists solely in-frame clones and lacks some. The sample lists 250,000 to 300,000 clones, around nine tenths occurring once. The specimen was peripheral blood. The receptor set was obtained from a woman aged 25 to 39 with COVID-19, enrolled during active disease.

J is TRBJ2-7 and V is TRBV6-5; TRBD1 matches 12 bases. This CDR3 is built from 15 residues. Germline V lookup: CDR1 MNHEY, CDR2 SVGAGI. V lost 6 bases, J lost 6 bases, and 9 bases stayed unmatched. CDR3 nucleotide sequence: TGTGCCAGCAGGAGAACCGGGACAGGGGGCGGCGAGCAGTACTTC. It translates to CASRRTGTGGGEQYF.

The table lists this clone with many counts. The chain recombines TRBV4-1 with TRBJ2-2, with D unclear. This CDR3 is 14 amino acids long. Germline CDR1 and CDR2: MGHRA and YSYEKL. V lost 6 bases to trimming and J lost 2 bases, with 10 bases between them. The CDR3 DNA sequence: TGCGCCAGCAGGCACAACGTTAACACCGGGGAGCTGTTTTTT. It translates to CASRHNVNTGELFF.

Worth noting for this clone: Other nucleotide sequences in the sample specify the same CDR3. The V and J genes are TRBV12-3 or TRBV12-4 and TRBJ1-2; D may be TRBD1 (6 bases). The CDR3 has 12 amino acids. The V gene lost 5 bases and the J gene lost 8 bases, with 12 bases spanning the gap. The CDR3 DNA is TGTGCCAGCAGTGTCCAGGGGCGGGGCTACACCTTC. Its protein product is CASSVQGRGYTF.

Comments on this clone: The sample contains more than one DNA sequence encoding this CDR3. V and J are TRBV9 and TRBJ2-2; tentatively, D is TRBD2 (5 bases). V gave up 3 bases and J gave up 4 bases, with 7 bases separating them. The CDR3 consists of 13 residues. The germline V gene has CDR1 SGDLS and CDR2 YYNGEE. This CDR3 reads CASSARGTGELFF. CDR3 sequence (DNA): TGTGCCAGCAGCGCACGGGGCACCGGGGAGCTGTTTTTT.

V is TRBV6-5 and J is TRBJ1-2; TRBD1 matches at 7 bases. The CDR3 consists of 15 residues. Trimming took 0 bases from V and 3 from J; bases not matched to a gene: 4. CDR1 is MNHEY and CDR2 is SVGAGI in the germline V gene. CDR3 sequence reads: CASSYSEGQYYGYTF. In DNA, the CDR3 is TGTGCCAGCAGTTACTCGGAGGGACAGTACTATGGCTACACCTTC.